This entry lists 25 T cell receptor beta chains sequenced from one sample in a study of control samples from healthy donors and cancer patients. Assay: immunoSEQ multiplex PCR; the TCRdb copy retains only in-frame clones and omits some. The table has some 150,000 clones, around 90% seen once. Material: blood. The receptors derive from a man aged 25 to 40 in good health.

The chain is built from TRBV5-1 and TRBJ2-3; the match to TRBD2 covers 13 bases. CDR1 is SGHRS and CDR2 is YFSETQ in the germline V gene. The CDR3 covers 16 residues. J gave up 6 bases and V 4 bases, and 8 bases lay outside the gene matches. The CDR3 reads CASSPGLAGTSDTQYF. In nucleotides, the CDR3 is TGCGCCAGCAGCCCGGGACTAGCGGGGACTTCGGATACGCAGTATTTT.

V usage is TRBV27 and J usage is TRBJ1-2; maybe TRBD1 (6 bases). The length of the CDR3 is 12 residues. V lost 6 bases, J lost 5 bases, and 10 bases lay in between. CDR1 is MNHEY, CDR2 SMNVEV, per germline (reference sequence). The CDR3 protein is CASRGDNYGYTF. The CDR3 coding sequence is TGTGCCAGCAGGGGGGACAATTATGGCTACACCTTC.

The chain is built from TRBV25-1 and TRBJ2-7; 11 bases align to TRBD1. V lost 7 bases and J lost 0; bases outside the gene matches: 8. This CDR3 is 16 amino acids long. The germline V gene has CDR1 MGHDK and CDR2 SYGVNS. The CDR3 loop is CASTPGQGVSSYEQYF. CDR3 coding DNA: TGTGCCAGCACCCCGGGACAGGGGGTTAGCTCCTACGAGCAGTACTTC.

The chain is built from TRBV3-1 (or the pseudogene TRBV3-2) and TRBJ1-1; D unresolved. The CDR3 consists of 13 residues. V was shortened by 5 bases and J by 0 bases, with 7 bases between the two germline ends. Germline V gene sequence: CDR1 LGHDT, CDR2 YNNKEL (reference sequence). The CDR3 coding sequence is TGTGCCAGCAGCAACTCAGTGAACACTGAAGCTTTCTTT. Translated, it gives CASSNSVNTEAFF.

The V gene is TRBV2, the J gene TRBJ1-5, with D tentatively TRBD1 (5 bases). The V end was cut by 2 bases, the J end by 5 bases, with 13 bases between. Looked up from germline, CDR1 is SNHLY and CDR2 is FYNNEI. The CDR3 has 15 amino acids. The CDR3 DNA is TGTGCCAGCAGTGAAAGCAGGGATGGTTATCAGCCCCAGCATTTT. It codes for CASSESRDGYQPQHF.

The rearrangement links TRBV5-1 to TRBJ2-3; 10 bases are shared with TRBD2. Per the germline V gene, CDR1 is SGHRS and CDR2 is YFSETQ. The V segment lost 5 bases and the J segment 2 bases; nucleotides outside the gene matches: 8. The CDR3 sequence is 16 residues long. The CDR3 loop is CASSYASGGLTDTQYF. CDR3 DNA: TGCGCCAGCAGTTATGCTAGCGGGGGCCTCACAGATACGCAGTATTTT.

This clone is a singleton in its sample. The chain employs TRBV15 and TRBJ1-2, with TRBD1 matching over 8 bases. Per germline, CDR1 LNHNV and CDR2 YYDKDF (reference sequence). Trimming cost V 5 bases and J 4 bases; bases outside gene matches: 9. The CDR3 spans 15 residues. The CDR3 DNA follows: TGTGCCACCAGCGGGATGGACAGGGTATCCTATGGCTACACCTTC. As protein: CATSGMDRVSYGYTF.

The chain recombines TRBV4-1 with TRBJ2-6, with D possibly matching TRBD1 (8 bases). This CDR3 region has 20 residues. The germline V gene encodes CDR1 MGHRA and CDR2 YSYEKL. The V end was cut by 0 bases, the J end by 0 bases, with 18 bases between. The CDR3 sequence is CASSQDFYRGGFSGANVLTF. Here the CDR3 DNA reads TGCGCCAGCAGCCAAGATTTCTACAGGGGGGGATTCTCTGGGGCCAACGTCCTGACTTTC.

The V and J genes are TRBV30 and TRBJ2-7; possible D gene TRBD1, 6 bases. The germline CDR1 and CDR2 sequences are GTSNPN and SVGIG (reference sequence). Trimming shortened V by 1 base and J by 1 base, and 8 bases separated the two germline ends. The CDR3 loop spans 13 amino acids. The CDR3 region has the DNA TGTGCCTGGAGTGCGGGACATTCCTACGAGCAGTACTTC. Translation: CAWSAGHSYEQYF.

This sequence joins TRBV7-8 and TRBJ2-7, with 11 bases fitting TRBD1. The CDR3 spans 18 residues. The germline V gene has CDR1 SGHVS and CDR2 FQNEAQ. V lost 4 bases to trimming and J lost 3 bases; unmatched junction nucleotides: 14. CDR3 sequence reads: CASSWRAPGQGVVYEQYF. CDR3 bases: TGTGCCAGCAGCTGGCGGGCACCGGGACAGGGGGTTGTCTACGAGCAGTACTTC.

The rearrangement joins TRBV6-5 to TRBJ1-2; 8 bases line up with TRBD1. Germline V gene sequence: CDR1 MNHEY, CDR2 SVGAGI. This CDR3 has 14 amino acids. J was trimmed by 7 bases and V by 6 bases; bases with no gene match: 10. The CDR3 DNA follows: TGTGCCAGCAGCCCCGACAGGGGTGTAGGTGGCTACACCTTC. This gives the protein CASSPDRGVGGYTF.

V is TRBV5-1 and J is TRBJ2-3; D not certain. Germline V CDR1 and CDR2: SGHRS, YFSETQ. This CDR3 has 12 amino acids. V lost 1 base, J lost 4 bases, and 4 bases lay in between. The CDR3 nucleotides are TGCGCCAGCAGCTTGTTAGCAGATACGCAGTATTTT. Translated, it gives CASSLLADTQYF.

The CDR3 reads CASSSGRFNEQFF. The CDR3 DNA reads TGTGCCAGCAGTTCAGGCAGGTTCAATGAGCAGTTCTTC. This chain links TRBV27 with TRBJ2-1; no reliable D call. The CDR3 has 13 amino acids. The V gene lost 4 bases and the J gene lost 6 bases, with 10 bases spanning the gap. The V gene's germline CDR1 is MNHEY and CDR2 SMNVEV (reference sequence).

This rearrangement joins TRBV19 to TRBJ1-1; possible D gene TRBD1, 6 bases. The germline CDR1 and CDR2 sequences are LNHDA and SQIVND (reference sequence). The germline V and J ends were trimmed by 5 bases and 1 base, with 20 bases remaining between them. The length of the CDR3 is 17 residues. The CDR3 coding sequence is TGTGCCAGTAGTCTTATGTTCGGACAGCACCAGAACACTGAAGCTTTCTTT. This translates into CASSLMFGQHQNTEAFF.

The genes are TRBV27 and TRBJ2-2; D is perhaps TRBD1 (5 bases). This CDR3 has 13 amino acids. V was trimmed by 7 bases and J by 4 bases, leaving 10 bases between them. Germline loops: CDR1 MNHEY, CDR2 SMNVEV (reference sequence). The CDR3 sequence: CASMAGPTGELFF. CDR3 sequence (DNA): TGTGCCAGCATGGCAGGGCCCACCGGGGAGCTGTTTTTT.

The chain carries TRBV5-6 and TRBJ1-1, with a weak D call TRBD1 (6 bases). Germline V gene lookup returns CDR1 SGHDT and CDR2 YYEEEE. V was trimmed by 2 bases and J by 1 base, leaving 15 bases between them. The CDR3 consists of 16 residues. CDR3 sequence: CASSLQGMRGNTEAFF. The CDR3 DNA follows: TGTGCCAGCAGCTTACAGGGAATGAGAGGGAACACTGAAGCTTTCTTT.

This chain connects TRBV27 to TRBJ1-1; D call uncertain. V lost 5 bases to trimming and J lost 1 base, with 8 bases between them. Per the germline V gene, CDR1 is MNHEY and CDR2 is SMNVEV (reference sequence). CDR3 size: 13 residues. CDR3 in amino acids: CASSPRQNTEAFF. The CDR3 coding sequence is TGTGCCAGCAGTCCCCGACAGAACACTGAAGCTTTCTTT.

The chain couples TRBV9 to TRBJ1-3; 8 bases are shared with TRBD1. This CDR3 has 18 amino acids. V trimming: 0 bases; J trimming: 4 bases; junction bases outside the gene matches: 12. Germline V gives CDR1 SGDLS, CDR2 YYNGEE. CDR3 bases: TGTGCCAGCAGCGTAGCCCAAGAGTCCCGGGACAGGGGAAACACCATATATTTT. Protein sequence: CASSVAQESRDRGNTIYF. Drawing the rest from reference TRBV9 and TRBJ1-3, the complete variable domain is DSGVTQTPKHLITATGQRVTLRCSPRSGDLSVYWYQQSLDQGLQFLIQYYNGEERAKGNILERFSAQQFPDLHSELNLSSLELGDSALYFCASSVAQESRDRGNTIYFGEGSWLTVV.

The chain employs TRBV4-1 and TRBJ1-1; D uncertain. CDR3 length equals 14 residues. Germline V lookup: CDR1 MGHRA, CDR2 YSYEKL. V was clipped by 0 bases and J by 4 bases, with 9 bases between them. CDR3 sequence: CASSQDPTATEAFF. DNA of the CDR3: TGCGCCAGCAGCCAAGATCCCACAGCCACTGAAGCTTTCTTT.

This clone was observed a handful of times. This chain uses TRBV9 with TRBJ1-6; 7 bases match TRBD1. From germline, CDR1 is SGDLS and CDR2 YYNGEE. The CDR3 length is 14 residues. J was trimmed by 7 bases and V by 0 bases; bases with no gene match: 1. The CDR3 sequence is CASSVGRGNSPLHF. DNA for the CDR3: TGTGCCAGCAGCGTAGGCAGGGGGAATTCACCCCTCCACTTT.

This clone occurred once. This chain connects TRBV4-2 to TRBJ1-6; unclear D gene. The germline gives CDR1 LGHNA, CDR2 YNFKEQ. CDR3 length: 15 amino acids. The V end was cut by 0 bases, the J end by 10 bases, with 13 bases between. The CDR3, as DNA: TGTGCCAGCAGCCAAGAGGAACCGTCTGTGTCACCCCTCCACTTT. Amino acids: CASSQEEPSVSPLHF.

V is TRBV21-1 and J is TRBJ2-5; the table's D call, TRBD1, was not checked against the DNA. TRBV21-1 is assigned pseudogene status. The CDR3 spans 16 residues. The DNA of the CDR3 is TGTGCCAGCAGCAAAGTTAGGACAGGGTGGGAAGAGACCCAGTACTTC. Translating gives CASSKVRTGWEETQYF.

The genes are TRBV5-1 and TRBJ2-7; D gene unclear. The CDR3 consists of 11 residues. Germline V gene lookup returns CDR1 SGHRS and CDR2 YFSETQ. V lost 0 bases and J 4 bases, leaving 2 bases between the germline ends. The CDR3 spells CASSLAYEQYF. The CDR3 coding sequence is TGCGCCAGCAGCTTGGCATACGAGCAGTACTTC.

The chain links TRBV28 to TRBJ2-6; D is perhaps TRBD1 or TRBD2 (5 bases each). The CDR3 loop spans 14 amino acids. CDR1 MDHEN and CDR2 SYDVKM come from the germline V gene. V lost 6 bases, J lost 4 bases, and 10 bases lay in between. The DNA of the CDR3 is TGTGCCAGCAGCTCAGGGACCGGGGCCAACGTCCTGACTTTC. Translating it yields CASSSGTGANVLTF.

The chain employs TRBV29-1 and TRBJ2-1, with 10 bases fitting TRBD2. Germline V gives CDR1 SQVTM, CDR2 ANQGSEA. Germline trimming cut 8 bases from V and 3 bases from J; bases unmatched to any gene: 7. This CDR3 comprises 14 residues. CDR3 protein: CSIIGTSDYNEQFF. As DNA, the CDR3 is TGCAGCATTATCGGGACTAGCGACTACAATGAGCAGTTCTTC.